A selection of T cell receptor beta chains follows, all from one sample in a study of early T cells in non-severe SARS-CoV-2 infection. Using its own MiXCR run on the 5' RACE reads, TCRdb lists one record per CDR3 protein. Of under 45,000 distinct CDR3 sequences in the sample, roughly 7.9% were seen once. This material consisted of whole blood, taken at baseline. The origin of the receptors is an adult who was a healthcare worker with PCR-confirmed SARS-CoV-2 infection or an uninfected control (not recorded which). Each CDR3 is given with its conserved first and last residue. A D gene is named only where the DNA matches it firmly. Size is stated for part of the rows, as once, few or many counts, or as a class when the clone is expanded.

D gene: NA; J gene: TRBJ1-1; clone size: NA; V gene: TRBV6-6; CDR3 DNA: TGTGCCAGCCGAACCCAGCAGGGGAAAGACACTGAAGCTTTCTTT; CDR3 protein: CASRTQQGKDTEAFF
D gene: NA; J gene: TRBJ2-7; clone size: NA; V gene: TRBV6-6; CDR3 DNA: TGTGCCAGCAGCCAGAGCTCCTACGAGCAGTACTTC; CDR3 protein: CASSQSSYEQYF
D gene: NA; J gene: TRBJ1-1; clone size: many; V gene: TRBV6-1; CDR3 DNA: TGTGCCAGCAGTGATTGGGGGAACACTGAAGCTTTCTTT; CDR3 protein: CASSDWGNTEAFF
D gene: NA; J gene: TRBJ2-5; clone size: few; V gene: TRBV2; CDR3 DNA: TGTGCCAGCAGTTATGGGGCGCTAGGAGAGACCCAGTACTTC; CDR3 protein: CASSYGALGETQYF
D gene: NA; J gene: TRBJ1-5; clone size: NA; V gene: TRBV6-4; CDR3 DNA: TGTGCCAGCAGTGACGAGGCGGGGAATCAGCCCCAGCATTTT; CDR3 protein: CASSDEAGNQPQHF
D gene: TRBD1; J gene: TRBJ1-2; clone size: many; V gene: TRBV12-3/TRBV12-4; CDR3 DNA: TGTGCCAGCACCTCGACAGGGGGGACGGTTGGCTACACCTTC; CDR3 protein: CASTSTGGTVGYTF
D gene: TRBD2; J gene: TRBJ2-5; clone size: few; V gene: TRBV9; CDR3 DNA: TGTGCCAGCTCCTCCCCGCCGCGGGGGGAACAAGAGACCCAGTACTTC; CDR3 protein: CASSSPPRGEQETQYF
D gene: TRBD1; J gene: TRBJ1-5; clone size: many; V gene: TRBV12-3/TRBV12-4; CDR3 DNA: TGTGCCAGCAGAGACGGGACAGCACATAGCAATCAGCCCCAGCATTTT; CDR3 protein: CASRDGTAHSNQPQHF
D gene: NA; J gene: TRBJ2-1; clone size: many; V gene: TRBV7-2; CDR3 DNA: TGTGCCAGCAGCCCTAGACCTACCTACGGGAATGAGCAGTTCTTC; CDR3 protein: CASSPRPTYGNEQFF
D gene: TRBD2; J gene: TRBJ2-1; clone size: few; V gene: TRBV10-3; CDR3 DNA: TGTGCCATCGCGGCGGGGGGCCCCTCCTACAATGAGCAGTTCTTC; CDR3 protein: CAIAAGGPSYNEQFF
D gene: NA; J gene: TRBJ2-3; clone size: NA; V gene: TRBV2; CDR3 DNA: TGTGCCAGCAGTTCGGTGGGTGCGGGAAGAGATACGCAGTATTTT; CDR3 protein: CASSSVGAGRDTQYF
D gene: NA; J gene: TRBJ2-2; clone size: few; V gene: TRBV7-2; CDR3 DNA: TGTGCCAGCAGCTTAGGGGGTATTGGGGCGGCCGGGGAGCTGTTTTTT; CDR3 protein: CASSLGGIGAAGELFF
D gene: NA; J gene: TRBJ2-3; clone size: many; V gene: TRBV6-5; CDR3 DNA: TGTGCCAGCAGTTACGCCCAGGGCACAGATACGCAGTATTTT; CDR3 protein: CASSYAQGTDTQYF
D gene: NA; J gene: TRBJ2-1; clone size: NA; V gene: TRBV12-3/TRBV12-4; CDR3 DNA: TGTGCCAGCAGTTTAACAGACTTCTCCTACAATGAGCAGTTCTTC; CDR3 protein: CASSLTDFSYNEQFF
D gene: NA; J gene: TRBJ1-6; clone size: NA; V gene: TRBV11-2; CDR3 DNA: TGTGCCAGCAGCTTAGACCATAATTCACCCCTCCACTTT; CDR3 protein: CASSLDHNSPLHF
D gene: TRBD1; J gene: TRBJ2-3; clone size: many; V gene: TRBV7-9; CDR3 DNA: TGTGCCAGCAGATCCGACAGGGGCTTCACAGATACGCAGTATTTT; CDR3 protein: CASRSDRGFTDTQYF
D gene: NA; J gene: TRBJ2-2; clone size: NA; V gene: TRBV29-1; CDR3 DNA: TGCAGCGCCTCAACAGGTCCCCCGGGGGAGCTGTTTTTT; CDR3 protein: CSASTGPPGELFF
D gene: NA; J gene: TRBJ1-6; clone size: few; V gene: TRBV27; CDR3 DNA: TGTGCCAGCAGTTTATGGGGCAGGCCCCGGAGCTCCTATAATTCACCCCTCCACTTT; CDR3 protein: CASSLWGRPRSSYNSPLHF
D gene: NA; J gene: TRBJ2-7; clone size: few; V gene: TRBV6-2/TRBV6-3; CDR3 DNA: TGTGCCAGCATGGGCCGTGGGCAGGGCTACGAGCAGTACTTC; CDR3 protein: CASMGRGQGYEQYF